This is a list of T cell receptor beta chains from one sample in a study of T cells after yellow fever vaccination. TCRdb independently ran MiXCR on the 5' RACE reads; one entry per CDR3 protein. This table holds around 320,000 distinct CDR3 sequences, approximately 4% found once. Sequencing was performed on PBMCs, taken 15 days after the yellow fever booster vaccination. The receptors come from a man between 18 and 29 years old who received the YFV17D yellow fever vaccine. Both conserved end residues are part of each CDR3. D genes are given only for firm matches. Clone size, where shown, is once, few, many, or a class for clones that have expanded.

D gene: TRBD1; clone size: many; J gene: TRBJ2-2; V gene: TRBV7-3; CDR3 DNA: TGTGCCAGCAGCTCAGGGGGCCCGAACACCGGGGAGCTGTTTTTT; CDR3 protein: CASSSGGPNTGELFF
D gene: .; clone size: few; J gene: TRBJ1-1; V gene: TRBV20-1; CDR3 DNA: TGCAGTGCTAGAGACCGCAGGACCCTGAACACTGAAGCTTTCTTT; CDR3 protein: CSARDRRTLNTEAFF
D gene: .; clone size: .; J gene: TRBJ2-7; V gene: TRBV5-1; CDR3 DNA: TGCGCCAGCAGCAACGGACGCACCTATACCTACGAGCAGTACTTC; CDR3 protein: CASSNGRTYTYEQYF
D gene: .; clone size: few; J gene: TRBJ1-4; V gene: TRBV7-2; CDR3 DNA: TGTGCCAGCAGCCCGGGGAATGAAAAACTGTTTTTT; CDR3 protein: CASSPGNEKLFF
D gene: .; clone size: many; J gene: TRBJ1-4; V gene: TRBV27; CDR3 DNA: TGTGCCAGCAGTTTACAGGCATCGTATAGAGAGCTGTTTTTT; CDR3 protein: CASSLQASYRELFF
D gene: .; clone size: many; J gene: TRBJ2-5; V gene: TRBV4-3; CDR3 DNA: TGCGCCAGCAGCCAAGAGCCTAAGGAAGAGACCCAGTACTTC; CDR3 protein: CASSQEPKEETQYF
D gene: .; clone size: many; J gene: TRBJ1-2; V gene: TRBV12-3/TRBV12-4; CDR3 DNA: TGTGCCAGCAGTTTAAGCAGGGCGCATGGCTACACCTTC; CDR3 protein: CASSLSRAHGYTF
D gene: TRBD2; clone size: many; J gene: TRBJ2-7; V gene: TRBV25-1; CDR3 DNA: TGTGCCAGCAGTGAAGCGGGAGCGGGGGGGCTCTACGAGCAGTACTTC; CDR3 protein: CASSEAGAGGLYEQYF
D gene: TRBD1; clone size: .; J gene: TRBJ1-1; V gene: TRBV12-3/TRBV12-4; CDR3 DNA: TGTGCCAGCAGTTTTACAGGGGTTCGGTACGCTGAAGCTTTCTTT; CDR3 protein: CASSFTGVRYAEAFF
D gene: .; clone size: few; J gene: TRBJ1-3; V gene: TRBV12-3/TRBV12-4; CDR3 DNA: TGTGCCAGCAGTTTATTCGGGACGTATGGAAACACCATATATTTT; CDR3 protein: CASSLFGTYGNTIYF
D gene: .; clone size: many; J gene: TRBJ2-3; V gene: TRBV20-1; CDR3 DNA: TGCAGTGCTAGAGATTTGAGGGGGGCCAGCACAGATACGCAGTATTTT; CDR3 protein: CSARDLRGASTDTQYF
D gene: .; clone size: few; J gene: TRBJ2-5; V gene: TRBV5-1; CDR3 DNA: TGCGCCAGCAGCCTGGGACAAAGGGAGACCCAGTACTTC; CDR3 protein: CASSLGQRETQYF
D gene: TRBD1; clone size: .; J gene: TRBJ2-3; V gene: TRBV20-1; CDR3 DNA: TGCAGTGCTTGGGACAGGGGGCGATGGTCAGATACGCAGTATTTT; CDR3 protein: CSAWDRGRWSDTQYF
D gene: TRBD1; clone size: few; J gene: TRBJ1-2; V gene: TRBV7-2; CDR3 DNA: TGTGCCAGCAGACCCGGACAGGGTGGTGGCTACACCTTC; CDR3 protein: CASRPGQGGGYTF
D gene: .; clone size: many; J gene: TRBJ1-1; V gene: TRBV5-6; CDR3 DNA: TGTGCCAGCAGCTTAGCCCGTGAAGCTTTCTTT; CDR3 protein: CASSLAREAFF
D gene: TRBD1; clone size: .; J gene: TRBJ2-5; V gene: TRBV5-1; CDR3 DNA: TGCGCCAGCAGCGCCCAGGGACAGGGGAGTTTTGAGACCCAGTACTTC; CDR3 protein: CASSAQGQGSFETQYF
D gene: TRBD1; clone size: few; J gene: TRBJ2-3; V gene: TRBV14; CDR3 DNA: TGTGCCAGCAGCCAAGGCCTCGGACAGGGGTATAGCACAGATACGCAGTATTTT; CDR3 protein: CASSQGLGQGYSTDTQYF
D gene: .; clone size: many; J gene: TRBJ2-2; V gene: TRBV7-9; CDR3 DNA: TGTGCCAGCAGCCAGGACTCAGGGGACACCGGGGAGCTGTTTTTT; CDR3 protein: CASSQDSGDTGELFF
D gene: .; clone size: few; J gene: TRBJ2-5; V gene: TRBV6-1; CDR3 DNA: TGTGCCAGCAGTGACCCGGGACATGCAGAGACCCAGTACTTC; CDR3 protein: CASSDPGHAETQYF
D gene: TRBD1; clone size: many; J gene: TRBJ1-1; V gene: TRBV7-9; CDR3 DNA: TGTGCCAGCCTGGGACAGTTGAACACTGAAGCTTTCTTT; CDR3 protein: CASLGQLNTEAFF
D gene: .; clone size: few; J gene: TRBJ1-5; V gene: TRBV28; CDR3 DNA: TGTGCCAGCAGTTCTAATATGGGGGGCGCCGACAGGCATTTT; CDR3 protein: CASSSNMGGADRHF
D gene: .; clone size: many; J gene: TRBJ2-3; V gene: TRBV7-3; CDR3 DNA: TGTGCCAGCAGCTTAACGCGGGCAGACCGCACAGATACGCAGTATTTT; CDR3 protein: CASSLTRADRTDTQYF
D gene: .; clone size: .; J gene: TRBJ1-3; V gene: TRBV3-1; CDR3 DNA: TGTGCCAGCAGCCGGGACGCGGGAGGAAACACCATATATTTT; CDR3 protein: CASSRDAGGNTIYF
D gene: .; clone size: few; J gene: TRBJ1-4; V gene: TRBV15; CDR3 DNA: TGTGCCACCAGCAGAGATCCCGGGCGTAATGAAAAACTGTTTTTT; CDR3 protein: CATSRDPGRNEKLFF
D gene: .; clone size: .; J gene: TRBJ1-2; V gene: TRBV7-9; CDR3 DNA: TGTGCCAGCAGCTTAGTCTCCAGATACTATGGCTACACCTTC; CDR3 protein: CASSLVSRYYGYTF
D gene: TRBD1; clone size: many; J gene: TRBJ2-3; V gene: TRBV5-1; CDR3 DNA: TGCGCCAGCAGCTCAACCGGACAGGCGTTCACAGATACGCAGTATTTT; CDR3 protein: CASSSTGQAFTDTQYF
D gene: .; clone size: .; J gene: TRBJ2-6; V gene: TRBV2; CDR3 DNA: TGTGCCAGCAGTGGGGAACAGGCAACCCGCTCTGGGGCCAACGTCCTGACTTTC; CDR3 protein: CASSGEQATRSGANVLTF
D gene: .; clone size: few; J gene: TRBJ2-3; V gene: TRBV20-1; CDR3 DNA: TGCAGTGCCGTAGGTGCTCGGCTCTCTAGCACAGATACGCAGTATTTT; CDR3 protein: CSAVGARLSSTDTQYF
D gene: .; clone size: .; J gene: TRBJ1-3; V gene: TRBV29-1; CDR3 DNA: TGCAGCGTTGAGTGGGCTTCTGGAAACACCATATATTTT; CDR3 protein: CSVEWASGNTIYF
D gene: .; clone size: .; J gene: TRBJ2-3; V gene: TRBV11-2; CDR3 DNA: TGTGCCAGCAGCCAGGGGGGGGAGGCGCAGTATTTT; CDR3 protein: CASSQGGEAQYF
D gene: .; clone size: many; J gene: TRBJ1-1; V gene: TRBV7-2; CDR3 DNA: TGTGCCAGCAGCCCCGGGAACACGAACACTGAAGCTTTCTTT; CDR3 protein: CASSPGNTNTEAFF